A selection of T cell receptor beta chains follows, all from one sample in a study of blood T cell repertoires in COVID-19. Repertoires were generated with immunoSEQ multiplex PCR, while TCRdb's copy carries only in-frame clones and drops some. The repertoire holds under 50,000 clones, with roughly 89% as singletons. The sequenced sample consisted of peripheral blood. These receptors were taken from a human donor in a cohort sampled during active COVID-19. The CDR3 runs from the conserved cysteine through the conserved F or W. D genes are given only for firm matches. Rows give clone size only sometimes, using once, few, many, or a class for an expanded clone.

clone size: -; D gene: TRBD2; V gene: TRBV4-3; J gene: TRBJ2-7; CDR3 DNA: TGCGCCAGCAGCCAAGATCCAAGCGGGAGGGCCTACGAGCAGTACTTC; CDR3 protein: CASSQDPSGRAYEQYF
clone size: -; D gene: -; V gene: TRBV5-6; J gene: TRBJ2-7; CDR3 DNA: TGTGCCAGCAGCTTGGTTAGGAGCGAGCAGTACTTC; CDR3 protein: CASSLVRSEQYF
clone size: -; D gene: -; V gene: TRBV5-6; J gene: TRBJ2-3; CDR3 DNA: TGTGCCAGCAGCCTCCGGGACTTACACACAGATACGCAGTATTTT; CDR3 protein: CASSLRDLHTDTQYF
clone size: -; D gene: -; V gene: TRBV12-3/TRBV12-4; J gene: TRBJ1-1; CDR3 DNA: TGTGCCAGCAGTTCGCTCGGGTCCACTGAAGCTTTCTTT; CDR3 protein: CASSSLGSTEAFF
clone size: -; D gene: -; V gene: TRBV10-2; J gene: TRBJ1-4; CDR3 DNA: TGCGCCAGCAGTGAGTCCCGCCGGGGGTATGATCTGTTTTTT; CDR3 protein: CASSESRRGYDLFF
clone size: few; D gene: -; V gene: TRBV29-1; J gene: TRBJ1-1; CDR3 DNA: TGCAGCGTGGGGGGGGGAACTGAAGCTTTCTTT; CDR3 protein: CSVGGGTEAFF
clone size: -; D gene: -; V gene: TRBV9; J gene: TRBJ2-1; CDR3 DNA: TGTGCCAGCAGCCCTCGGGAGAAATCCTACAATGAGCAGTTCTTC; CDR3 protein: CASSPREKSYNEQFF
clone size: -; D gene: -; V gene: TRBV28; J gene: TRBJ1-2; CDR3 DNA: TGTGCCAGCAGTTTAAGGGGCTATGGCTACACCTTC; CDR3 protein: CASSLRGYGYTF
clone size: -; D gene: TRBD1; V gene: TRBV6-6; J gene: TRBJ1-5; CDR3 DNA: TGTGCCAGCAGTTACTCGATGGAGGGGGCATCGCAGCCCCAGCATTTT; CDR3 protein: CASSYSMEGASQPQHF
clone size: -; D gene: TRBD1; V gene: TRBV7-9; J gene: TRBJ1-2; CDR3 DNA: TGTGCCAGCAGCGCACAAACAGGGGGCGCGGGTGGCTACACCTTC; CDR3 protein: CASSAQTGGAGGYTF
clone size: -; D gene: -; V gene: TRBV3-1/TRBV3-2; J gene: TRBJ1-1; CDR3 DNA: TGTGCCAGCAGCCCGGACAGTCGTCATGAAGCTTTCTTT; CDR3 protein: CASSPDSRHEAFF
clone size: -; D gene: -; V gene: TRBV7-2; J gene: TRBJ2-7; CDR3 DNA: TGTGCCAGCAGCTTACGGGCCTCCGGGGGATCCTACGAGCAGTACTTC; CDR3 protein: CASSLRASGGSYEQYF